This T cell receptor beta chain was sequenced in a study of T cell repertoires in cytomegalovirus infection. Study-wide background: From public TCR beta signatures came an indication of both CMV infection and matching HLA type. Overall study results and limits: There were HLA-C-restricted CMV-specific TCR beta clonotypes dominating the ex vivo response. Identification of carriers of CMV plus the relevant HLA was performed using cumulative public TCR beta family frequency.

The CDR3 is 15 residues long. Germline lookup yields CDR1 SGHVS and CDR2 FNYEAQ. The ends were cut back, 5 bases at V and 0 bases at J, with 13 bases in the middle. MiXCR, run by TCRdb on the reads, gives a single entry per CDR3 protein. The table shows 450,000 to 550,000 distinct CDR3 sequences, with approximately 15% occurring only once. This clonotype was seen many times. Its antigen is as yet unknown. This rearrangement joins TRBV7-6 to TRBJ1-1; the D is unclear. The sample consisted of CD8+ T cells from PBMCs. The sequence was collected from a human donor in good health (CMV status not recorded). Some clones in this sample may be carry-over from other donors' samples. The DNA of the CDR3 is TGTGCCAGCAGCCGAACAGACGGCATGAACACTGAAGCTTTCTTT. Encoded protein: CASSRTDGMNTEAFF.